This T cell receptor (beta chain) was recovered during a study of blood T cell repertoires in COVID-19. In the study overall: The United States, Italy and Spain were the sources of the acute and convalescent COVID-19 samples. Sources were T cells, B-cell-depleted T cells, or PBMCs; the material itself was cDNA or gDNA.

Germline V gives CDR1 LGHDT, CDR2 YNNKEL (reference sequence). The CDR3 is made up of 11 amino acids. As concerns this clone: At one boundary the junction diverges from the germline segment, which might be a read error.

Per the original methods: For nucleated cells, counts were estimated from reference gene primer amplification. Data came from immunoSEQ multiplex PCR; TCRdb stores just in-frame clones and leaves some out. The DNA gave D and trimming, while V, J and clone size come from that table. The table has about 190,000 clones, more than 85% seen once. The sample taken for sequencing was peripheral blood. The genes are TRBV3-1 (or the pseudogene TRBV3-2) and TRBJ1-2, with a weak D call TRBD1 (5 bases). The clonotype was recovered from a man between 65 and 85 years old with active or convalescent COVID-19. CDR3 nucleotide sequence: TGTGCCAGCAGCCAGGGGGGGGAGCTGATCTTC. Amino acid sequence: CASSQGGELIF.